Presented here are 26 T cell receptor beta chains from one specimen sequenced in a study of cytomegalovirus exposure and HLA in healthy donors (dated by TCRdb to about 2017). Libraries were prepared through the immunoSEQ multiplex PCR assay. A mixture of 60 forward primers for TCR Vbeta segments and 13 reverse primers for TCR Jbeta segments was used in the multiplex PCR. TCRdb retrieved this table from immuneACCESS and kept in-frame rearrangements only. Not all clones are present; in checked studies, unresolved V genes account for under half, and no reason is known for the remainder. Counted in this sample were approximately 190,000 clones; about 84% of them appeared once. Of the sample, around 14% is held by the ten largest clones. Sequencing used PBMCs. Receptors originate from a woman younger than 45 in good health and CMV-seropositive.

This chain links TRBV7-8 with TRBJ2-2; 8 nucleotides align to TRBD1. Trimming cost V 5 bases and J 3 bases; bases outside gene matches: 2. The CDR3 length is 14 residues. Germline assignment: CDR1 SGHVS and CDR2 FQNEAQ. The CDR3 DNA reads TGTGCCAGCAGCATCAGGGGGCACACCGGGGAGCTGTTTTTT. Translating it yields CASSIRGHTGELFF.

The count of this clone is one. The CDR3 is CATGSGQGITDTQYF. CDR3 in DNA: TGTGCCACAGGCTCGGGACAGGGGATAACAGATACGCAGTATTTT. The chain combines TRBV10-3 with TRBJ2-3; 10 nucleotides agree with TRBD1. Germline V gene sequence: CDR1 ENHRY, CDR2 SYGVKD. Unmatched junction bases numbered 10, after V lost 10 bases and J lost 3 bases. The CDR3 has 15 amino acids.

This chain links TRBV2 with TRBJ2-3; 10 bases align to TRBD2. The CDR3 contains 15 residues. V was pared by 4 bases and J by 5 bases, with 6 bases of the junction left unmatched. Germline CDR1 is SNHLY and CDR2 is FYNNEI. CDR3 protein: CASSALAGAVDTQYF. CDR3 bases: TGTGCCAGCAGTGCCCTAGCGGGAGCGGTAGATACGCAGTATTTT. Looking up the rest from reference TRBV2 and TRBJ2-3 gives the full variable domain: EPEVTQTPSHQVTQMGQEVILRCVPISNHLYFYWYRQILGQKVEFLVSFYNNEISEKSEIFDDQFSVERPDGSNFTLKIRSTKLEDSAMYFCASSALAGAVDTQYFGPGTRLTVL.

This sequence joins TRBV9 and TRBJ2-2, with D tentatively TRBD1 (6 bases). CDR3 length: 15 amino acids. Trimming shortened V by 2 bases and J by 4 bases, and 12 bases separated the two germline ends. The germline V gene encodes CDR1 SGDLS and CDR2 YYNGEE. The CDR3 coding sequence is TGTGCCAGCAGCGTTTGGGGCAGGGGCACCGGGGAGCTGTTTTTT. It is translated as CASSVWGRGTGELFF.

As concerns this clone: The junction differs from germline at one of its ends, possibly a read error. V usage is TRBV7-9 and J usage is TRBJ1-4; D might be TRBD1 (5 bases). The length of the CDR3 is 15 residues. CDR1 and CDR2 (germline): SEHNR, FQNEAQ (reference sequence). CDR3 sequence (DNA): TGTTCCAGCAGCCTTACAGGCGCAACTAATGAAAAACTGTTTTTT. Its translation: CSSSLTGATNEKLFF. The whole variable domain, filled in from reference TRBV7-9 and TRBJ1-4, reads DTGVSQNPRHKITKRGQNVTFRCDPISEHNRLYWYRQTLGQGPEFLTYFQNEAQLEKSRLLSDRFSAERPKGSFSTLEIQRTEQGDSAMYLCSSSLTGATNEKLFFGSGTQLSVL.

This clone was seen a handful of times. The chain's CDR3 is CASSLELAGSGQYF. For the CDR3, the DNA is TGCGCCAGCAGCTTGGAGCTAGCGGGGTCGGGGCAGTACTTC. The genes are TRBV5-1 and TRBJ2-7; TRBD2 aligns across 9 bases. This CDR3 is 14 amino acids long. The J segment lost 9 bases and the V segment lost 0 bases, leaving 7 bases of the junction unmatched. Germline CDR1 and CDR2: SGHRS and YFSETQ. Full variable domain (outside the CDR3, taken from reference TRBV5-1 and TRBJ2-7): KAGVTQTPRYLIKTRGQQVTLSCSPISGHRSVSWYQQTPGQGLQFLFEYFSETQRNKGNFPGRFSGRQFSNSRSEMNVSTLELGDSALYLCASSLELAGSGQYFGPGTRLTVT.

The DNA for the CDR3 is TGCGCCAGCAGCCAACGCAGGGGGGAGAATTCACCCCTCCACTTT. This codes for CASSQRRGENSPLHF. The J gene is TRBJ1-6, the V gene TRBV4-1; 7 nucleotides line up with TRBD1. J lost 7 bases, V lost 2 bases, and 5 bases had no gene match. The germline V gene has CDR1 MGHRA and CDR2 YSYEKL. This CDR3 spans 15 amino acids.

The V and J genes are TRBV19 and TRBJ2-5; D is perhaps TRBD1 (6 bases). Trimming removed 6 bases from V and 5 bases from J, with 10 bases in between. This CDR3 comprises 12 residues. Germline V CDR1 and CDR2: LNHDA, SQIVND (reference sequence). Here the CDR3 reads CASRRQGETQYF. CDR3 sequence (DNA): TGTGCCAGTAGGCGCCAGGGGGAGACCCAGTACTTC.

This clone was observed a few times. The chain employs TRBV10-3 and TRBJ2-2, with a weak D call TRBD2 (6 bases). CDR3 length: 13 residues. The germline V and J ends were trimmed by 6 bases and 4 bases, with 9 bases remaining between them. CDR1 ENHRY and CDR2 SYGVKD come from the germline V gene. CDR3 in amino acids: CAISGLFTGELFF. CDR3 coding DNA: TGTGCCATCAGCGGACTATTCACCGGGGAGCTGTTTTTT.

This chain joins TRBV7-2 and TRBJ2-3; 10 nucleotides line up with TRBD2. The CDR3 sequence is 17 residues long. After removal of 5 bases from V and 2 bases from J, the junction contained 10 bases not matched to a gene. Germline CDR1 and CDR2: SGHTA and FQGNSA. The DNA of the CDR3 is TGTGCCAGCAGCATACCTCGTGGACTAGCGGTCACAGATACGCAGTATTTT. Encoded protein: CASSIPRGLAVTDTQYF.

This CDR3 reads CASSSLFDGRVMETQYF. Written as DNA, the CDR3 is TGTGCCAGCAGCTCCCTCTTCGACGGGAGGGTAATGGAGACCCAGTACTTC. V usage is TRBV7-6 and J usage is TRBJ2-5, with 8 positions matching TRBD2. The CDR3 is made up of 17 amino acids. Germline V gene data show CDR1 as SGHVS and CDR2 as FNYEAQ. Trimming cost V 4 bases and J 5 bases; bases outside gene matches: 15.

This chain joins TRBV19 and TRBJ1-3; D is unresolved. Germline V gives CDR1 LNHDA, CDR2 SQIVND (reference sequence). The CDR3 has 11 residues. The V end was cut by 11 bases, the J end by 2 bases, with 7 bases between. In nucleotides, the CDR3 is TGTGCCGCAGGTGCTGGAAACACCATATATTTT. It codes for CAAGAGNTIYF.

V is TRBV29-1 and J is TRBJ2-2, with 10 bases that match TRBD2. The CDR3 is made up of 18 amino acids. Germline V gives CDR1 SQVTM, CDR2 ANQGSEA. V lost 0 bases and J lost 4; bases outside the gene matches: 11. DNA of the CDR3: TGCAGCGTTGAAGATCTCAGCGGGAGGGCCGATGGCACCGGGGAGCTGTTTTTT. The encoded protein is CSVEDLSGRADGTGELFF.

The V and J genes are TRBV10-3 and TRBJ1-3; D call uncertain. The germline CDR1 and CDR2 sequences are ENHRY and SYGVKD. The V end lost 8 bases, the J end lost 1 base, and 6 bases lay between the germline ends. The CDR3 loop spans 12 amino acids. The CDR3 nucleotides are TGTGCCATCGCGGGGTCTGGAAACACCATATATTTT. It codes for CAIAGSGNTIYF.

This chain joins TRBV10-3 and TRBJ2-7; 7 nucleotides line up with TRBD1. Germline CDR1 ENHRY, CDR2 SYGVKD. The CDR3 length is 14 residues. Trimming cost V 4 bases and J 3 bases; bases outside gene matches: 6. Here the CDR3 DNA reads TGTGCCATCAGTGGGTCTGACAGGGACTACGAGCAGTACTTC. This gives the protein CAISGSDRDYEQYF.

This clone occurred once. The chain links TRBV6-1 to TRBJ1-2; D might be TRBD1 (6 bases). Trimming removed 6 bases from V and 4 bases from J, with 15 bases in between. The CDR3 extends over 14 amino acids. CDR1 is MNHNS, CDR2 SASEGT, per germline. This CDR3 reads CASRRGYASYGYTF. Written as DNA, the CDR3 is TGTGCCAGCAGGAGGGGGTATGCGAGCTATGGCTACACCTTC.

The rearrangement joins TRBV5-6 to TRBJ2-7, with D perhaps matching TRBD2 (6 bases). This CDR3 is built from 14 residues. The ends were cut back, 3 bases at V and 2 bases at J, with 12 bases in the middle. The germline CDR1 and CDR2 sequences are SGHDT and YYEEEE. Written as DNA, the CDR3 is TGTGCCAGCAGCTCGCAGGGAGGTACCTACGAGCAGTACTTC. This gives the protein CASSSQGGTYEQYF.

CDR3 amino acids: CASSSSGGRGETQYF. Written as DNA, the CDR3 is TGTGCCAGCAGTTCGTCCGGGGGGAGGGGAGAGACCCAGTACTTC. The chain is built from TRBV6-5 and TRBJ2-5; 7 nucleotides line up with TRBD2. The CDR3 runs to 15 residues. Trimming at V came to 4 bases and at J to 4 bases, leaving 9 bases not matched to a gene. Germline values: CDR1 MNHEY, CDR2 SVGAGI.

The J gene is TRBJ1-1, the V gene TRBV6-1; no clear D. Germline V gene data show CDR1 as MNHNS and CDR2 as SASEGT. The V and J ends lost 2 bases and 4 bases respectively, with 14 bases between them. The CDR3 has 15 residues. CDR3 coding DNA: TGTGCCAGCAGTGAACAGTCAGATGTTCCCACTGAAGCTTTCTTT. Protein: CASSEQSDVPTEAFF.

In this sample, this clone turned up a few times. V gene TRBV6-1 combines with J gene TRBJ1-6, with a weak D call TRBD1 (5 bases). Germline lookup yields CDR1 MNHNS and CDR2 SASEGT. Deletions cut 7 bases from V and 5 bases from J, with 12 bases between. The CDR3 runs to 14 residues. This CDR3 reads CASTADSNNSPLHF. DNA for the CDR3: TGTGCCAGCACCGCTGACAGCAATAATTCACCCCTCCACTTT.

The chain recombines TRBV6-1 with TRBJ2-7; D perhaps matches TRBD2 (6 bases). The germline gives CDR1 MNHNS, CDR2 SASEGT. V was cut by 5 bases and J by 0 bases, with 11 bases left in between. The CDR3 covers 14 residues. The CDR3 DNA reads as TGTGCCAGCAGTCGGGACTCATCCTCCTACGAGCAGTACTTC. Encoded protein: CASSRDSSSYEQYF.

The chain uses TRBV7-9 and TRBJ1-5; 8 bases fit TRBD1. This CDR3 region has 14 residues. The germline gives CDR1 SEHNR, CDR2 FQNEAQ (reference sequence). V trimming: 4 bases; J trimming: 5 bases; junction bases outside the gene matches: 4. The CDR3: CASSSGQGDQPQHF. CDR3 bases: TGTGCCAGCAGCTCTGGACAGGGTGATCAGCCCCAGCATTTT.

This chain uses TRBV27 with TRBJ2-5, with 11 bases that match TRBD1. The end of the DNA is better explained by TRBJ2-7, so the J call may be wrong. Germline CDR1 is MNHEY and CDR2 is SMNVEV (reference sequence). The CDR3 extends over 14 amino acids. The CDR3 nucleotides read TGTGCCAGCAGTTCGGGGACAGGGGGCTACGAGCAGTACTTC. It translates to CASSSGTGGYEQYF.

J is TRBJ1-2 and V is TRBV28; 9 bases agree with TRBD1. The germline gives CDR1 MDHEN, CDR2 SYDVKM. J lost 4 bases, V lost 8 bases, and 8 bases had no gene match. CDR3 length equals 14 residues. The CDR3, as DNA: TGTGCCAGCGTCTCGACAGGGGGTTCCTATGGCTACACCTTC. It translates to CASVSTGGSYGYTF.

J is TRBJ2-3 and V is TRBV5-5, with 7 positions matching TRBD1. V was clipped by 3 bases and J by 0 bases; unmatched bases: 4. The germline gives CDR1 SGHKS, CDR2 YYEKEE (reference sequence). The CDR3 consists of 15 residues. The CDR3 sequence is CASSSQDRSTDTQYF. The CDR3 DNA reads TGTGCCAGCAGCTCACAGGACAGGAGCACAGATACGCAGTATTTT.

The chain joins TRBV4-1 to TRBJ2-7, with D perhaps matching TRBD1 (6 bases). Trimming removed 0 bases at V and 6 bases at J, with 15 bases between. Germline lookup yields CDR1 MGHRA and CDR2 YSYEKL. This CDR3 comprises 15 residues. The CDR3: CASSQDQGRGREQYF. CDR3 nucleotide sequence: TGCGCCAGCAGCCAAGATCAGGGCAGGGGTCGCGAGCAGTACTTC.